This TCR beta chain was captured in a study of blood T cell repertoires in COVID-19. Looked up from germline, CDR1 is KGHDR and CDR2 is SFDVKD. V was clipped by 2 bases and J by 2 bases; unmatched bases: 8. The CDR3 runs 18 residues. This clone was observed once. The table came from immunoSEQ multiplex PCR; TCRdb's copy has only in-frame clones and leaves some out. The sample carries 210,000 or so clones, roughly 88% recorded once. The V call is TRBV24-1, the J call TRBJ2-1; 10 nucleotides agree with TRBD2. The sample consisted of peripheral blood. The clonotype comes from a woman aged 40 to 55 who had recovered from COVID-19. The CDR3 DNA reads TGTGCCACCAGTGATTCGGCTAGCGGGAGCCTCGCCTACAATGAGCAGTTCTTC. It specifies CATSDSASGSLAYNEQFF.